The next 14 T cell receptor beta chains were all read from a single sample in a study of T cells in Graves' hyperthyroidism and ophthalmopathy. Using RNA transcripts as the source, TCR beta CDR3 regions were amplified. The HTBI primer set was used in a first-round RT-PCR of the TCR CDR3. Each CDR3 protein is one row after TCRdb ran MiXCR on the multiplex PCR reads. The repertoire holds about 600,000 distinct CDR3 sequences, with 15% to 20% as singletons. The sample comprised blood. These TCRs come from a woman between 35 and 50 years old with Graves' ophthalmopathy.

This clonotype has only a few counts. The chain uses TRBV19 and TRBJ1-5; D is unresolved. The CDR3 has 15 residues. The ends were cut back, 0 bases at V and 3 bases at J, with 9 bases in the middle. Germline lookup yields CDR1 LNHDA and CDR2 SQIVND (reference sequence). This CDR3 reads CASSIDRGINQPQHF. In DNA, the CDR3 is TGTGCCAGTAGTATAGATCGGGGTATCAATCAGCCCCAGCATTTT.

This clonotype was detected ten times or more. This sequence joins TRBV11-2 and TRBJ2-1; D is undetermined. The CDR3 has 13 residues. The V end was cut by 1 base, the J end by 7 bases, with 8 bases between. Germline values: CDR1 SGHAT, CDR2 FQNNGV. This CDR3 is CASSLVPVNEQFF. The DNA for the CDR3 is TGTGCCAGCAGCTTAGTGCCCGTTAATGAGCAGTTCTTC.

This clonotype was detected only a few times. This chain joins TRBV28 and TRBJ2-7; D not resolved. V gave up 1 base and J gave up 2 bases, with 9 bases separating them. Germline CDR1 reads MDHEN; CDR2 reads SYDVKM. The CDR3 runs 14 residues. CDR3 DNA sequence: TGTGCCAGCAGTTTATATGCAAACACCTACGAGCAGTACTTC. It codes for CASSLYANTYEQYF.

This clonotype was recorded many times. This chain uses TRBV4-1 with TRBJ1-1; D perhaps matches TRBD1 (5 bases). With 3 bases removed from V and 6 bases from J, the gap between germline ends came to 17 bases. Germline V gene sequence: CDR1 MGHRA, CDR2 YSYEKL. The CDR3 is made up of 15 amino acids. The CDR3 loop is CASSQRPGGGAEAFF. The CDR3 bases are TGCGCCAGCAGCCAGCGACCCGGGGGAGGAGCTGAAGCTTTCTTT.

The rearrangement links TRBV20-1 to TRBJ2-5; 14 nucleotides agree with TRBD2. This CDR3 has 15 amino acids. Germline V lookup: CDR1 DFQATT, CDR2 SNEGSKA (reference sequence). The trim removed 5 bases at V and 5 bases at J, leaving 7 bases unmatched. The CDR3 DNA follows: TGCAGTGCTCTAGGACTAGCGGGGGGTGGGGAGACCCAGTACTTC. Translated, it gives CSALGLAGGGETQYF.

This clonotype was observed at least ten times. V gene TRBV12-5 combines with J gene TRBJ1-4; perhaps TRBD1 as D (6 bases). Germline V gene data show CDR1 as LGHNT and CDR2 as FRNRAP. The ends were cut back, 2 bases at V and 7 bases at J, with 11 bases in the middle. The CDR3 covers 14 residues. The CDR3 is CASGLQTGPEKLFF. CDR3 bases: TGTGCTAGTGGTTTGCAGACAGGTCCTGAAAAACTGTTTTTT. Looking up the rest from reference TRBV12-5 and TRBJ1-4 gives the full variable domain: DARVTQTPRHKVTEMGQEVTMRCQPILGHNTVFWYRQTMMQGLELLAYFRNRAPLDDSGMPKDRFSAEMPDATLATLKIQPSEPRDSAVYFCASGLQTGPEKLFFGSGTQLSVL.

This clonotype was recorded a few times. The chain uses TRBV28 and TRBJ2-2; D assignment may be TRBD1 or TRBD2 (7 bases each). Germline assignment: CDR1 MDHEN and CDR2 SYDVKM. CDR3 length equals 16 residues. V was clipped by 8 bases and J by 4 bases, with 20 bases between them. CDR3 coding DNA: TGTGCCAGCGCCCAGGGGGGGGGACACCTCACCGGGGAGCTGTTTTTT. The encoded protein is CASAQGGGHLTGELFF.

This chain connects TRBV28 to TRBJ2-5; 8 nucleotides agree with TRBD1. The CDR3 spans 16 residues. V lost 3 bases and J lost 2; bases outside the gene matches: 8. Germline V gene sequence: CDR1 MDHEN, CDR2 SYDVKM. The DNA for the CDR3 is TGTGCCAGCAGTTTCTACGGGACAGGTTCACAAGAGACCCAGTACTTC. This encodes CASSFYGTGSQETQYF. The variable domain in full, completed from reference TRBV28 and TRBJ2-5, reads DVKVTQSSRYLVKRTGEKVFLECVQDMDHENMFWYRQDPGLGLRLIYFSYDVKMKEKGDIPEGYSVSREKKERFSLILESASTNQTSMYLCASSFYGTGSQETQYFGPGTRLLVL.

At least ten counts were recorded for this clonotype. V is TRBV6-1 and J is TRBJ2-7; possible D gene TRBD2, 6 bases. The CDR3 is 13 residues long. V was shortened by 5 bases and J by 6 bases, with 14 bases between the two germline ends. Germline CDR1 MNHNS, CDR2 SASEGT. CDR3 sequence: CASSSGSPREQYF. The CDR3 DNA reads TGTGCCAGCAGTTCCGGGAGCCCTCGCGAGCAGTACTTC.

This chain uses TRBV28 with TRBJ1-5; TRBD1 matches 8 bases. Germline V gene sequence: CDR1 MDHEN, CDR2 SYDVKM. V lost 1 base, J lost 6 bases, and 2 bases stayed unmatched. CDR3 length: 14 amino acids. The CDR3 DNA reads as TGTGCCAGCAGTTTATCACAGGGGGTTCAGCCCCAGCATTTT. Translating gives CASSLSQGVQPQHF.

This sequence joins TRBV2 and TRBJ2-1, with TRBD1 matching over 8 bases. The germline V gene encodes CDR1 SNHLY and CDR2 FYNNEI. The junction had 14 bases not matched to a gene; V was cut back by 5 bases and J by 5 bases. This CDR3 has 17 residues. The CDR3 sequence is CASSYSGTGRVDNEQFF. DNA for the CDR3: TGTGCCAGCAGTTACTCCGGGACAGGTAGAGTCGACAATGAGCAGTTCTTC.

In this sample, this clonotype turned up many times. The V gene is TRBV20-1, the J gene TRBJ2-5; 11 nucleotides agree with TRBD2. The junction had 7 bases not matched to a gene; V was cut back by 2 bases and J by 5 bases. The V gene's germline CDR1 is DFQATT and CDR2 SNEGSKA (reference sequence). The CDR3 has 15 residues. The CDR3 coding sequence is TGCAGTGCTAGACTTAGCGGGAGGGCCGGGGAGACCCAGTACTTC. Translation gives CSARLSGRAGETQYF.

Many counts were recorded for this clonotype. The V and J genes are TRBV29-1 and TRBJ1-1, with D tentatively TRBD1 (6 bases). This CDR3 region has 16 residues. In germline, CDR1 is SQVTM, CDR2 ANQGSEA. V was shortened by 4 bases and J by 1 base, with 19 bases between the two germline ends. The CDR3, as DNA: TGCAGCGTTGTGGGGGGCAAACAGGGTCAGAACACTGAAGCTTTCTTT. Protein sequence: CSVVGGKQGQNTEAFF. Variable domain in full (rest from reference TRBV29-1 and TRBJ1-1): SAVISQKPSRDICQRGTSLTIQCQVDSQVTMMFWYRQQPGQSLTLIATANQGSEATYESGFVIDKFPISRPNLTFSTLTVSNMSPEDSSIYLCSVVGGKQGQNTEAFFGQGTRLTVV.

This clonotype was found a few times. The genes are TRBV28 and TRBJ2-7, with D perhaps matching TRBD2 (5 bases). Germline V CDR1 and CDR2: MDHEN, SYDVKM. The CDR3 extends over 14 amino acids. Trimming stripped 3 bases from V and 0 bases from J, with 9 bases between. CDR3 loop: CASSFRRDSYEQYF. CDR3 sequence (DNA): TGTGCCAGCAGTTTTCGACGGGACTCCTACGAGCAGTACTTC.